This section outlines one T cell receptor beta chain sequence together with its context. V dropped 5 bases and J dropped 1 base, with 12 bases sitting between them. The CDR3 totals 15 residues. Germline CDR1 and CDR2: LNHDA and SQIVND (reference sequence). The sample originates from a study of cytomegalovirus exposure and HLA in healthy donors. With 60 Vbeta and 13 Jbeta primers, the PCR was carried out. Sequencing used immunoSEQ multiplex PCR; TCRdb keeps in-frame clones, though not all of them. The repertoire holds some 110,000 clones, with 60% to 80% as singletons. The chain is built from TRBV19 and TRBJ1-5; a possible D gene is TRBD1 (5 bases). Sequenced input: PBMCs. This TCR was recovered from a man aged 50 to 59 in good health and CMV-seropositive. CDR3 bases: TGTGCCAGTAGTCTAGGGGACTCGAGCAATCAGCCCCAGCATTTT. This gives the protein CASSLGDSSNQPQHF.